The 24 T cell receptor beta chains listed next were all sequenced from one sample in a study of T cell responses to AZD1222 COVID-19 vaccine. Repertoires were generated with immunoSEQ multiplex PCR, while TCRdb's copy carries only in-frame clones and drops some. Among about 21,000 clones listed, approximately 82% were seen once. Here the sequenced sample was peripheral blood, taken on day 0 of AZD1222 vaccination. These receptors were taken from an adult in good health.

This chain connects TRBV2 to TRBJ1-1; D is uncertain. V was shortened by 4 bases and J by 5 bases, with 17 bases between the two germline ends. This CDR3 spans 15 amino acids. CDR1 SNHLY and CDR2 FYNNEI come from the germline V gene. Here the CDR3 reads CASSGSEARGTEAFF. In DNA, the CDR3 is TGTGCCAGCAGTGGCTCCGAGGCCCGGGGAACTGAAGCTTTCTTT.

J is TRBJ1-6 and V is TRBV5-6, with D unclear. The CDR3 consists of 15 residues. V was cut by 4 bases and J by 5 bases, with 13 bases left in between. Looked up from germline, CDR1 is SGHDT and CDR2 is YYEEEE. CDR3 in amino acids: CASSPSGVHNSPLHF. DNA of the CDR3: TGTGCCAGCAGCCCCTCGGGAGTCCATAATTCACCCCTCCACTTT.

J is TRBJ1-1 and V is TRBV2; 8 bases align to TRBD1. V shed 5 bases and J 1 base; nucleotides not matched to a gene: 3. The germline V gene encodes CDR1 SNHLY and CDR2 FYNNEI. The CDR3 consists of 14 residues. CDR3 sequence: CASSRQGWNTEAFF. CDR3 coding DNA: TGTGCCAGCAGTCGACAGGGGTGGAACACTGAAGCTTTCTTT.

The chain combines TRBV10-1 with TRBJ2-7; either TRBD1 or TRBD2 may supply D (5 bases each). Germline CDR1 reads WNHNN; CDR2 reads SYGVQD (reference sequence). This CDR3 is 15 amino acids long. Trimming pared 7 bases from V and 4 bases from J, leaving 20 bases between. CDR3 protein: CASTGVEGTGYEQYF. Here the CDR3 DNA reads TGCGCCAGCACTGGTGTCGAGGGGACCGGTTACGAGCAGTACTTC.

This sequence joins TRBV23-1 and TRBJ2-7; the D is unclear. TRBV23-1 is identified as an open reading frame with a role that is uncertain. V gave up 2 bases and J gave up 4 bases, with 9 bases separating them. This CDR3 has 13 amino acids. The CDR3 sequence is CASSQLGRYEQYF. The CDR3 DNA sequence: TGCGCCAGCAGTCAACTTGGACGGTACGAGCAGTACTTC.

The rearrangement uses TRBV28 and TRBJ1-1, with 7 bases lining up with TRBD1. The length of the CDR3 is 14 residues. V lost 7 bases, J lost 2 bases, and 7 bases stayed unmatched. Germline CDR1 and CDR2: MDHEN and SYDVKM. The CDR3 sequence: CASNAQGLNTEAFF. The DNA for the CDR3 is TGTGCCAGCAACGCACAGGGGCTAAACACTGAAGCTTTCTTT.

The rearrangement uses TRBV6-2 or TRBV6-3 and TRBJ1-1; D perhaps matches TRBD1 (5 bases). Germline V lookup: CDR1 MNHEY, CDR2 SVGEGT. Trimming cost V 2 bases and J 2 bases, with 15 bases left between them. This CDR3 has 16 amino acids. As DNA, the CDR3 is TGTGCCAGCAGTTACCCTCAAGGGGACGGCAACACTGAAGCTTTCTTT. Amino acid sequence: CASSYPQGDGNTEAFF.

The chain has TRBV6-5 and TRBJ1-3; no definite D call. The CDR3 consists of 14 residues. Germline-derived CDR1 and CDR2 are MNHEY and SVGAGI. V lost 6 bases, J lost 2 bases, and 11 bases lay in between. The CDR3 region has the DNA TGTGCCAGCAGCGACGGAGGCGCTGGAAACACCATATATTTT. Translating it yields CASSDGGAGNTIYF.

The rearrangement uses TRBV5-6 and TRBJ1-1; D unclear. CDR3 length: 13 amino acids. Trimming stripped 1 base from V and 6 bases from J, with 10 bases between. CDR1 is SGHDT and CDR2 is YYEEEE in the germline V gene. The CDR3 region has the DNA TGTGCCAGCAGCTTGCAAGCTAGCTCTGAAGCTTTCTTT. It specifies CASSLQASSEAFF.

This chain uses TRBV30 with TRBJ2-7, with 9 nucleotides matching TRBD2. The CDR3 spans 14 residues. With 0 bases clipped from V and 4 bases from J, the junction kept 4 bases outside the gene matches. Looked up from germline, CDR1 is GTSNPN and CDR2 is SVGIG (reference sequence). The CDR3 here is CAWSVASGEYEQYF. The CDR3 DNA is TGTGCCTGGAGTGTTGCTAGCGGGGAGTACGAGCAGTACTTC. The full variable domain, completed using reference TRBV30 and TRBJ2-7, is SQTIHQWPATLVQPVGSPLSLECTVEGTSNPNLYWYRQAAGRGLQLLFYSVGIGQISSEVPQNLSASRPQDRQFILSSKKLLLSDSGFYLCAWSVASGEYEQYFGPGTRLTVT.

The chain employs TRBV6-5 and TRBJ2-7; D is uncertain. The CDR3 is 14 amino acids. V shed 2 bases and J shed 3 bases, with 11 bases lying between them. Germline V gene data show CDR1 as MNHEY and CDR2 as SVGAGI. This CDR3 reads CASSYRNSFYEQYF. The CDR3 DNA follows: TGTGCCAGCAGTTACCGGAACAGCTTCTACGAGCAGTACTTC.

The chain joins TRBV19 to TRBJ1-6; the match to TRBD1 covers 7 bases. In germline, CDR1 is LNHDA, CDR2 SQIVND (reference sequence). CDR3 length equals 14 residues. V shed 10 bases and J 10 bases; nucleotides not matched to a gene: 13. The CDR3, as DNA: TGTGCCACACGACAGGGAGCCACCAGCTCACCCCTCCACTTT. Protein sequence: CATRQGATSSPLHF.

This chain connects TRBV7-8 to TRBJ1-3; D may be TRBD1 (6 bases). V lost 5 bases, J lost 4 bases, and 12 bases lay in between. Per the germline V gene, CDR1 is SGHVS and CDR2 is FQNEAQ. This CDR3 is 14 amino acids long. CDR3 sequence (DNA): TGTGCCAGCAGCGAAGGGGGAATCGGAAACACCATATATTTT. Encoded protein: CASSEGGIGNTIYF.

The rearrangement uses TRBV19 and TRBJ2-5; D unclear. The ends were cut back, 5 bases at V and 4 bases at J, with 14 bases in the middle. Germline values: CDR1 LNHDA, CDR2 SQIVND (reference sequence). CDR3 length: 14 amino acids. The CDR3, as DNA: TGTGCCAGTAGTCCGGGTAGACCGGGAGAGACCCAGTACTTC. Its protein is CASSPGRPGETQYF.

The CDR3 region is CASSYGQGIIPLHF. The CDR3 coding sequence is TGTGCCAGCAGTTACGGACAGGGGATAATCCCCCTCCACTTT. The genes are TRBV27 and TRBJ1-6; 9 nucleotides align to TRBD1. The junction had 8 bases not matched to a gene; V was cut back by 4 bases and J by 13 bases. Germline V CDR1 and CDR2: MNHEY, SMNVEV (reference sequence). There are 14 residues in the CDR3.

This chain uses TRBV11-3 with TRBJ2-3; possibly TRBD2 for D (6 bases). Deletions cut 5 bases from V and 5 bases from J, with 14 bases between. The germline CDR1 and CDR2 sequences are SGHNT and YENEEA. The CDR3 sequence is 14 residues long. CDR3 amino acids: CASSRGGPEDTQYF. As DNA, the CDR3 is TGTGCCAGCAGCCGAGGAGGGCCCGAAGATACGCAGTATTTT.

In its sample, this clone was seen a few times. The chain joins TRBV3-1 (or the pseudogene TRBV3-2) to TRBJ2-1, with D tentatively TRBD2 (6 bases). The CDR3 length is 15 residues. CDR1 and CDR2 from the germline V gene are LGHDT and YNNKEL (reference sequence). Between the trimmed V and J ends, which lost 2 bases and 5 bases, there was a span of 13 bases. CDR3 sequence reads: CASSQLRDSDNEQFF. Written as DNA, the CDR3 is TGTGCCAGCAGCCAACTCCGGGACTCGGACAATGAGCAGTTCTTC.

This chain links TRBV30 with TRBJ1-5; 7 bases fit TRBD1. Germline V gene sequence: CDR1 GTSNPN, CDR2 SVGIG (reference sequence). The ends lost 2 bases at V and 11 bases at J; junction bases unmatched: 3. This CDR3 region has 11 residues. The CDR3 spells CAWSRDRAQHF. The CDR3 nucleotides are TGTGCCTGGAGTCGCGACAGGGCCCAGCATTTT.

J is TRBJ2-7 and V is TRBV28, with D perhaps TRBD1 (5 bases). CDR3 length equals 15 residues. With 7 bases removed from V and 5 bases from J, the gap between germline ends came to 21 bases. CDR1 and CDR2 (germline): MDHEN, SYDVKM. The CDR3, as DNA: TGTGCCAGCAAAACAGGAATAGGTCCTTTTAACGAGCAGTACTTC. Protein product: CASKTGIGPFNEQYF.

The V gene is TRBV7-9, the J gene TRBJ1-1; TRBD1 is a possible D gene (6 bases). Between the trimmed V and J ends, which lost 11 bases and 1 base, there was a span of 26 bases. From germline, CDR1 is SEHNR and CDR2 FQNEAQ (reference sequence). CDR3 size: 17 residues. CDR3 loop: CAEWGSGTWGSNTEAFF. Here the CDR3 DNA reads TGTGCCGAGTGGGGTTCCGGGACATGGGGGTCGAACACTGAAGCTTTCTTT.

This clone was observed a few times. V usage is TRBV19 and J usage is TRBJ2-7; 8 nucleotides line up with TRBD1. This CDR3 spans 13 amino acids. The V gene's germline CDR1 is LNHDA and CDR2 SQIVND (reference sequence). Trimming took 6 bases from V and 2 from J; bases not matched to a gene: 3. The DNA of the CDR3 is TGTGCCAGTAGGAGACAGGGGACCTACGAGCAGTACTTC. It translates to CASRRQGTYEQYF.

The chain uses TRBV7-2 and TRBJ2-7; TRBD1 might be the D (6 bases). The CDR3 extends over 14 amino acids. V lost 4 bases and J 3 bases, leaving 13 bases between the germline ends. CDR1 and CDR2 from the germline V gene are SGHTA and FQGNSA. The CDR3 coding sequence is TGTGCCAGCAGCTGGGGCTTAGGGGGCTACGAGCAGTACTTC. Translating it yields CASSWGLGGYEQYF.

This rearrangement joins TRBV28 to TRBJ1-1; weak D call: TRBD1 (6 bases). From germline, CDR1 is MDHEN and CDR2 SYDVKM. The CDR3 sequence is 15 residues long. Trimming cost V 5 bases and J 3 bases, with 16 bases left between them. CDR3 protein: CASSVRGYRDTEAFF. As DNA, the CDR3 is TGTGCCAGCAGTGTCAGGGGTTATCGTGACACTGAAGCTTTCTTT.

The rearrangement uses TRBV19 and TRBJ1-2, with 8 bases fitting TRBD1. Germline CDR1 LNHDA, CDR2 SQIVND (reference sequence). Trimming took 5 bases from V and 2 from J; bases not matched to a gene: 4. This CDR3 contains 14 residues. In nucleotides, the CDR3 is TGTGCCAGTAGTCCACAGGGGGACAACTATGGCTACACCTTC. Protein sequence: CASSPQGDNYGYTF.